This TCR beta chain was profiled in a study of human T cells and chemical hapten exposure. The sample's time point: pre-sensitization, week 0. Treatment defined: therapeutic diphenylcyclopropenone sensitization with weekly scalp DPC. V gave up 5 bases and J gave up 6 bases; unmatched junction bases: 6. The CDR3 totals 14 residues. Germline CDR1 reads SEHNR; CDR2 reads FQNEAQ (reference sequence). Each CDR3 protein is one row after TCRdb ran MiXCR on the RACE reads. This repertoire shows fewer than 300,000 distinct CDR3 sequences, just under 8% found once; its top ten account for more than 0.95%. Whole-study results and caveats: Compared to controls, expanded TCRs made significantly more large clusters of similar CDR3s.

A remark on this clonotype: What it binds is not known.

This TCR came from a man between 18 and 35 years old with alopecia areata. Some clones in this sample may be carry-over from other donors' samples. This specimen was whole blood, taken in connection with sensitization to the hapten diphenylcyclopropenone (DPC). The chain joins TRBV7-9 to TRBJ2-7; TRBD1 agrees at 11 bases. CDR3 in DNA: TGTGCCAGCAGCCCCCGGACAGGGGGCTTCGAGCAGTACTTC. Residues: CASSPRTGGFEQYF.